These 21 T cell receptor beta chains originate from one sample sequenced in a study of blood T cell repertoires in COVID-19. The assay was immunoSEQ multiplex PCR, and TCRdb's table has in-frame clones only and misses some. The repertoire holds about 59,000 clones, with 78% as singletons. The sequenced sample consisted of peripheral blood. These receptors were collected from an elderly man with acute or convalescent COVID-19.

The chain recombines TRBV5-1 with TRBJ1-2; 9 bases map to TRBD1. CDR1 and CDR2 (germline): SGHRS, YFSETQ. V trimming: 1 base; J trimming: 7 bases; junction bases outside the gene matches: 5. This CDR3 is built from 14 residues. CDR3 in amino acids: CASSLYRGQGGYTF. The DNA of the CDR3 is TGCGCCAGCAGCTTGTACAGGGGGCAAGGTGGCTACACCTTC.

This chain joins TRBV19 and TRBJ2-1; 12 bases agree with TRBD1. Germline V lookup: CDR1 LNHDA, CDR2 SQIVND (reference sequence). The CDR3 runs 15 residues. The trim removed 5 bases at V and 8 bases at J, leaving 7 bases unmatched. In nucleotides, the CDR3 is TGTGCCAGTAGTTTGGGACAGGGGGCGTTTGATGAGCAGTTCTTC. Protein product: CASSLGQGAFDEQFF. Filled out from reference TRBV19 and TRBJ2-1, the complete variable domain reads DGGITQSPKYLFRKEGQNVTLSCEQNLNHDAMYWYRQDPGQGLRLIYYSQIVNDFQKGDIAEGYSVSREKKESFPLTVTSAQKNPTAFYLCASSLGQGAFDEQFFGPGTRLTVL.

The chain recombines TRBV11-2 with TRBJ2-2; 10 bases are shared with TRBD1. Unmatched junction bases numbered 4, after V lost 5 bases and J lost 1 base. CDR1 is SGHAT and CDR2 is FQNNGV in the germline V gene. The CDR3 has 16 amino acids. The CDR3 spells CASSRQGAQNTGELFF. The CDR3 region has the DNA TGTGCCAGCAGCAGACAGGGGGCGCAGAACACCGGGGAGCTGTTTTTT.

This chain links TRBV7-9 with TRBJ2-5; 9 positions match TRBD2. The CDR3 sequence is 15 residues long. V gave up 3 bases and J gave up 2 bases; unmatched junction bases: 4. Germline loops: CDR1 SEHNR, CDR2 FQNEAQ (reference sequence). The CDR3 region is CASSFSGGQQETQYF. In nucleotides, the CDR3 is TGTGCCAGCAGCTTTAGCGGGGGCCAACAAGAGACCCAGTACTTC.

This chain links TRBV10-1 with TRBJ2-3, with TRBD2 matching over 13 bases. V gave up 3 bases and J gave up 8 bases; unmatched junction bases: 11. In germline, CDR1 is WNHNN, CDR2 SYGVQD (reference sequence). There are 17 residues in the CDR3. The CDR3 coding sequence is TGCGCCAGCAGTGACCCTGGACTAGCGGGGGCCCCCGGTACGCAGTATTTT. Protein: CASSDPGLAGAPGTQYF.

V is TRBV6-2 or TRBV6-3 and J is TRBJ1-2, with 8 bases aligning to TRBD1. CDR3 size: 13 residues. Unmatched junction bases numbered 6, after V lost 4 bases and J lost 8 bases. Germline assignment: CDR1 MNHEY and CDR2 SVGEGT. DNA of the CDR3: TGTGCCAGCAGTTCGACAGGGGCGCAAGGCTACACCTTC. This encodes CASSSTGAQGYTF.

The rearrangement links TRBV29-1 to TRBJ1-1; 8 nucleotides match TRBD1. This CDR3 comprises 13 residues. Germline CDR1 and CDR2: SQVTM and ANQGSEA. The trim removed 6 bases at V and 7 bases at J, leaving 10 bases unmatched. The CDR3: CSVGPGGPDEAFF. CDR3 sequence (DNA): TGCAGCGTGGGGCCAGGGGGCCCTGATGAAGCTTTCTTT.

The chain couples TRBV5-1 to TRBJ1-1; D is perhaps TRBD1 (6 bases). CDR3 length: 12 residues. The V gene's germline CDR1 is SGHRS and CDR2 YFSETQ. V was trimmed by 4 bases and J by 6 bases, leaving 10 bases between them. CDR3 DNA: TGCGCCAGCAGCGGAGAGGGGGCTGAAGCTTTCTTT. This translates into CASSGEGAEAFF.

J is TRBJ1-5 and V is TRBV3-1 (or the pseudogene TRBV3-2); the D is unclear. The CDR3 has 14 residues. Germline CDR1 is LGHDT and CDR2 is YNNKEL (reference sequence). Trimming took off 1 base at V and 9 bases at J, with 13 bases between the two ends. The chain's CDR3 is CASSQGRAGRPQHF. The CDR3 DNA is TGTGCCAGCAGCCAAGGGCGGGCGGGTCGGCCCCAGCATTTT.

This clone turned up a few times. The J gene is TRBJ1-3, the V gene TRBV5-1; tentative D call: TRBD1 (5 bases). Trimming cost V 0 bases and J 0 bases, with 7 bases left between them. CDR3 length: 15 amino acids. Germline assignment: CDR1 SGHRS and CDR2 YFSETQ. The CDR3 nucleotides read TGCGCCAGCAGCTTGGACAGGCCCTCTGGAAACACCATATATTTT. Amino acids: CASSLDRPSGNTIYF.

V is TRBV11-3 and J is TRBJ2-2; D remains ambiguous. CDR1 is SGHNT, CDR2 YENEEA, per germline. The CDR3 runs 15 residues. The V and J ends lost 7 bases and 5 bases respectively, with 17 bases between them. The CDR3 spells CASNPFFGATGELFF. The CDR3 DNA sequence: TGTGCCAGCAACCCATTTTTCGGAGCTACCGGGGAGCTGTTTTTT. The variable domain in full, completed from reference TRBV11-3 and TRBJ2-2, reads EAGVVQSPRYKIIEKKQPVAFWCNPISGHNTLYWYLQNLGQGPELLIRYENEEAVDDSQLPKDRFSAERLKGVDSTLKIQPAELGDSAVYLCASNPFFGATGELFFGEGSRLTVL.

CDR3 sequence: CASSLEQLAAEQYF. DNA of the CDR3: TGCGCCAGCAGCTTGGAACAGCTCGCCGCCGAGCAGTACTTC. This chain uses TRBV5-1 with TRBJ2-7; D is ambiguous. Between the trimmed V and J ends, which lost 0 bases and 6 bases, there was a span of 13 bases. Germline V gene sequence: CDR1 SGHRS, CDR2 YFSETQ. There are 14 residues in the CDR3.

This clone was counted only a few times. V is TRBV7-9 and J is TRBJ1-2; D uncertain. Trimming removed 3 bases at V and 4 bases at J, with 6 bases between. Germline lookup yields CDR1 SEHNR and CDR2 FQNEAQ (reference sequence). The CDR3 consists of 12 residues. The CDR3 nucleotides are TGTGCCAGCAGCTTCGTCAGCTATGGCTACACCTTC. Amino acid sequence: CASSFVSYGYTF.

V is TRBV5-1 and J is TRBJ1-4, with 12 bases identical to TRBD1. This CDR3 has 19 residues. J was trimmed by 2 bases and V by 0 bases; bases with no gene match: 8. Germline lookup yields CDR1 SGHRS and CDR2 YFSETQ. The CDR3 DNA follows: TGCGCCAGCAGCTTGGAGGCCGGGACAGGGGGCGTCACTAATGAAAAACTGTTTTTT. Translation gives CASSLEAGTGGVTNEKLFF.

The chain uses TRBV7-9 and TRBJ1-2; 11 bases are a match to TRBD1. The CDR3 loop spans 14 amino acids. V lost 6 bases, J lost 8 bases, and 8 bases stayed unmatched. In germline, CDR1 is SEHNR, CDR2 FQNEAQ (reference sequence). CDR3: CASSPGQGEGGYTF. CDR3 nucleotide sequence: TGTGCCAGCAGTCCGGGACAGGGGGAAGGCGGCTACACCTTC.

The chain uses TRBV6-5 and TRBJ2-3; D is perhaps TRBD1 (5 bases). Trimming removed 6 bases at V and 5 bases at J, with 9 bases between. Germline CDR1 is MNHEY and CDR2 is SVGAGI. CDR3 size: 12 residues. The CDR3 spells CASRGTGDTQYF. In DNA form, the CDR3 reads TGTGCCAGCAGGGGAACAGGAGATACGCAGTATTTT.

The chain couples TRBV6-5 to TRBJ1-1; 7 nucleotides match TRBD1. This CDR3 contains 13 residues. J gave up 7 bases and V 6 bases, and 8 bases lay outside the gene matches. Germline-derived CDR1 and CDR2 are MNHEY and SVGAGI. Here the CDR3 reads CASREGARGEAFF. The CDR3 DNA reads as TGTGCCAGCAGGGAGGGGGCTCGCGGTGAAGCTTTCTTT.

This sequence joins TRBV7-6 and TRBJ2-2; 9 bases align to TRBD2. CDR1 and CDR2 from the germline V gene are SGHVS and FNYEAQ. J lost 4 bases, V lost 3 bases, and 12 bases had no gene match. The CDR3 is 18 residues long. The CDR3 region is CASSLITVAGGSTGELFF. The CDR3 coding sequence is TGTGCCAGCAGCTTGATCACGGTCGCGGGAGGGAGCACCGGGGAGCTGTTTTTT.

The CDR3 loop reads CASSDQTGVAFF. CDR3 nucleotides: TGTGCCAGCAGTGACCAGACAGGGGTGGCTTTCTTT. This sequence joins TRBV6-1 and TRBJ1-1; 8 bases fit TRBD1. Germline V gene data show CDR1 as MNHNS and CDR2 as SASEGT. Trimming at V came to 3 bases and at J to 11 bases, leaving 5 bases not matched to a gene. There are 12 residues in the CDR3.

V gene TRBV30 combines with J gene TRBJ1-2; perhaps TRBD1 as D (6 bases). Germline loops: CDR1 GTSNPN, CDR2 SVGIG (reference sequence). V was clipped by 3 bases and J by 7 bases, with 12 bases between them. The CDR3 spans 12 residues. CDR3 region: CAWRSGVGGYTF. In DNA, the CDR3 is TGTGCCTGGAGATCAGGGGTGGGTGGCTACACCTTC. Full variable domain (missing parts from reference TRBV30 and TRBJ1-2): SQTIHQWPATLVQPVGSPLSLECTVEGTSNPNLYWYRQAAGRGLQLLFYSVGIGQISSEVPQNLSASRPQDRQFILSSKKLLLSDSGFYLCAWRSGVGGYTFGSGTRLTVV.

This clone came up once. The J gene is TRBJ1-2, the V gene TRBV5-1; 8 bases are shared with TRBD1. Germline values: CDR1 SGHRS, CDR2 YFSETQ. CDR3 length: 16 amino acids. V dropped 1 base and J dropped 3; count of bases not matched to a gene: 8. The CDR3, as DNA: TGCGCCAGCAGCTTGTCCGGGACAGGAGGCGACTATGGCTACACCTTC. This translates into CASSLSGTGGDYGYTF. The full variable domain, rest sourced from reference TRBV5-1 and TRBJ1-2, is KAGVTQTPRYLIKTRGQQVTLSCSPISGHRSVSWYQQTPGQGLQFLFEYFSETQRNKGNFPGRFSGRQFSNSRSEMNVSTLELGDSALYLCASSLSGTGGDYGYTFGSGTRLTVV.